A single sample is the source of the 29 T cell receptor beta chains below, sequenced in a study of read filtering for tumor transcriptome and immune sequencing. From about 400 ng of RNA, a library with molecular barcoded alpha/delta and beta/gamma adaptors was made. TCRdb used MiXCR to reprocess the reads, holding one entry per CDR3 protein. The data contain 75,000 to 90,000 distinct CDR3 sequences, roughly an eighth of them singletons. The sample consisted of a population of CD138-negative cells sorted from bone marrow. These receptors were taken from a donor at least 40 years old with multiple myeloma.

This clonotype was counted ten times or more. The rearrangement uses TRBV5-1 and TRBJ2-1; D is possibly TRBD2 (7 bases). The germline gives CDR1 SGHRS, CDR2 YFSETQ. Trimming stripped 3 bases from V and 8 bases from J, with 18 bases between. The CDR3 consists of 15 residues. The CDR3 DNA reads TGCGCCAGCAGCTCCCAGGGAGGGGGAGTCGATGAGCAGTTCTTC. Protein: CASSSQGGGVDEQFF. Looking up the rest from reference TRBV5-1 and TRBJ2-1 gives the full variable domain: KAGVTQTPRYLIKTRGQQVTLSCSPISGHRSVSWYQQTPGQGLQFLFEYFSETQRNKGNFPGRFSGRQFSNSRSEMNVSTLELGDSALYLCASSSQGGGVDEQFFGPGTRLTVL.

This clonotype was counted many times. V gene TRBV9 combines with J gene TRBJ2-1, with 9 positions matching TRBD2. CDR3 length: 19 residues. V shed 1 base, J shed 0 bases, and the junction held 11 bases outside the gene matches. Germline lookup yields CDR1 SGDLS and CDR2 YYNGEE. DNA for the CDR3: TGTGCCAGCAGCGTAAGTGTTCCTAGCGGGAAGAGCTCCTACAATGAGCAGTTCTTC. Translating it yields CASSVSVPSGKSSYNEQFF.

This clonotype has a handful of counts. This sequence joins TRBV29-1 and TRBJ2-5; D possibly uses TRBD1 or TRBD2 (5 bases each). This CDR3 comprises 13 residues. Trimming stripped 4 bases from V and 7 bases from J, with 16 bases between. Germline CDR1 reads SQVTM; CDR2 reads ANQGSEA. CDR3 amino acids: CSVADSGDGTQYF. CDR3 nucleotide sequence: TGCAGCGTTGCCGACAGCGGTGATGGGACCCAGTACTTC.

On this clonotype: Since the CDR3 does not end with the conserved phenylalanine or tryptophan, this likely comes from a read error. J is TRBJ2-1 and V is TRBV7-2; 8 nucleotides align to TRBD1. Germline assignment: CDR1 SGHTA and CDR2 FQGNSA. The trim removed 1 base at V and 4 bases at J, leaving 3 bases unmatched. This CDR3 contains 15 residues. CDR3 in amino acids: CASSLDGTGYNEQFL. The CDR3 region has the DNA TGTGCCAGCAGCTTAGACGGGACAGGTTACAATGAGCAGTTCCTC.

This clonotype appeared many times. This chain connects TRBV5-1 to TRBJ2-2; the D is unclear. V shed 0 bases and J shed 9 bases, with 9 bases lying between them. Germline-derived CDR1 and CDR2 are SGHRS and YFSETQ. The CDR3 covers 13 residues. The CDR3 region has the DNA TGCGCCAGCAGCTTGGATTGGGCTAGGGAGCTGTTTTTT. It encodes CASSLDWARELFF.

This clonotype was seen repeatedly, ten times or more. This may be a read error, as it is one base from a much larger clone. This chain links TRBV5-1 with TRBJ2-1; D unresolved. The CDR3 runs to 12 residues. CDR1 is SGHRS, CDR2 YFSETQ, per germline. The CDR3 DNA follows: TGCGCCAGCAGCTTGGTAGAGAATGGGCAGTTCTTC. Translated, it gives CASSLVENGQFF. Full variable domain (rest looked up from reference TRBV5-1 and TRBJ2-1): KAGVTQTPRYLIKTRGQQVTLSCSPISGHRSVSWYQQTPGQGLQFLFEYFSETQRNKGNFPGRFSGRQFSNSRSEMNVSTLELGDSALYLCASSLVENGQFFGPGTRLTVL.

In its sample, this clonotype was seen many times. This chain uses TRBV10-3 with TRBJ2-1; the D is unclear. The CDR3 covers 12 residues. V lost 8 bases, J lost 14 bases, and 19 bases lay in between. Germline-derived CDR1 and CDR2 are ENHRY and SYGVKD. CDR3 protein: CAISPEPQSKFF. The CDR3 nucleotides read TGTGCCATCTCACCCGAACCTCAGAGTAAGTTCTTC.

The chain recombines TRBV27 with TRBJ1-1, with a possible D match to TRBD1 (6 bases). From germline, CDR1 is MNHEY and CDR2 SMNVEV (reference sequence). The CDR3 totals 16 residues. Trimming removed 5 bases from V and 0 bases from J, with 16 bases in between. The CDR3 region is CASSQDRGQMNTEAFF. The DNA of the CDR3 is TGTGCCAGCAGTCAGGACCGCGGACAGATGAACACTGAAGCTTTCTTT.

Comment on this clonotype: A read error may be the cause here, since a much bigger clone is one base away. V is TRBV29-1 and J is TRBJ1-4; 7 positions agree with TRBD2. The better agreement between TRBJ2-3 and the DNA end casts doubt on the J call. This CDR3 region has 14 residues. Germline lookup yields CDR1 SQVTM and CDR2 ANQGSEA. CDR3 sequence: CSGTGTNVMDAQYF. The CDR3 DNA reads TGCAGCGGGACCGGGACTAATGTCATGGATGCGCAGTATTTT.

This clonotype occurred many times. DNA for the CDR3: TGTGCCAGCAGTTACGGGCCCCTCAGGGGAGGGGAGACCCAGTACTTC. This sequence encodes CASSYGPLRGGETQYF. The chain joins TRBV6-5 to TRBJ2-5, with a weak D call TRBD2 (7 bases). The germline CDR1 and CDR2 sequences are MNHEY and SVGAGI. The CDR3 runs to 16 residues. With 2 bases removed from V and 5 bases from J, the gap between germline ends came to 18 bases.

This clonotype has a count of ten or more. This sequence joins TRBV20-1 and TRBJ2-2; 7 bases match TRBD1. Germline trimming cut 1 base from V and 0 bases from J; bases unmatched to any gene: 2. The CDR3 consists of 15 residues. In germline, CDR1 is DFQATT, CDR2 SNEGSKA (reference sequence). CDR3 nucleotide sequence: TGCAGTGCTAGAGCCCAGGGGGCGAACACCGGGGAGCTGTTTTTT. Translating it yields CSARAQGANTGELFF.

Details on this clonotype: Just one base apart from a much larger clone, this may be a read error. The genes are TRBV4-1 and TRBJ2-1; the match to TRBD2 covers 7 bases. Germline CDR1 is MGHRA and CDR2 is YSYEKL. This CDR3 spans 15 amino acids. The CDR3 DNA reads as TGCGCCAGCAGGCTAGGTAGCGGGTCCTACAATGTGCAGTTCTTC. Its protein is CASRLGSGSYNVQFF.

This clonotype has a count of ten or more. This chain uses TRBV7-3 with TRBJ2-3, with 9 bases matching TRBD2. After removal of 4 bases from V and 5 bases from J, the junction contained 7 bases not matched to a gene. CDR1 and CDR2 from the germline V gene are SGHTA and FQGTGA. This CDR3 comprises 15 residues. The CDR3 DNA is TGTGCCAGCAGCTCTCTAGCGGGAAGGCGAGATACGCAGTATTTT. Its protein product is CASSSLAGRRDTQYF.

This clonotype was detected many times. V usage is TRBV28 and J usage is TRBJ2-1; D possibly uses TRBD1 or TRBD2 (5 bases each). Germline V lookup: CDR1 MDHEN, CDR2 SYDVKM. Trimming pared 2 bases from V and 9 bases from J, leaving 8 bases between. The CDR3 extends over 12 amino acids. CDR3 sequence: CASSLVGAEQFF. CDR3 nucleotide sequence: TGTGCCAGCAGTTTAGTCGGGGCTGAGCAGTTCTTC.

CDR3 region: CASSGTSGNEQFF. The CDR3 nucleotides read TGCGCCAGCAGCGGGACTAGCGGCAATGAGCAGTTCTTC. The genes are TRBV10-2 and TRBJ2-1; TRBD2 aligns across 11 bases. Trimming removed 6 bases from V and 6 bases from J; junction bases left unmatched: 1. CDR1 and CDR2 (germline): WSHSY, SAAADI. The CDR3 loop spans 13 amino acids.

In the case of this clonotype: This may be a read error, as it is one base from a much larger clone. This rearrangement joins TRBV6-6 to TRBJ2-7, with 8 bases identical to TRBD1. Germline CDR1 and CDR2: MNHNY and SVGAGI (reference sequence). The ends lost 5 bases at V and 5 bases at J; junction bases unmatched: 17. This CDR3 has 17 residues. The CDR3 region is CASSPSGWGQEGNEQYF. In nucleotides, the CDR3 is TGTGCCAGCAGTCCCTCCGGATGGGGACAGGAGGGAAACGAGCAGTACTTC.

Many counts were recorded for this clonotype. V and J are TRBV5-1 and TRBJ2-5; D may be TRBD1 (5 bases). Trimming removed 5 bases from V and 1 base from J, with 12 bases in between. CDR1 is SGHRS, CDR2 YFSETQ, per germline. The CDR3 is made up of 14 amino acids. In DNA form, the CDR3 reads TGCGCCAGCAGGTACAGGACCTCCCAAGAGACCCAGTACTTC. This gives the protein CASRYRTSQETQYF.

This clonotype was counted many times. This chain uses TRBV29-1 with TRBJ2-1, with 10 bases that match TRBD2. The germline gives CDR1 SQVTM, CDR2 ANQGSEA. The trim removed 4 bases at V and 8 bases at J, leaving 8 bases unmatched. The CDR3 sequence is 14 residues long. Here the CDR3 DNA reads TGCAGCGTTGCCCGGCTAGCGGGAGACTATGAGCAGTTCTTC. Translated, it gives CSVARLAGDYEQFF.

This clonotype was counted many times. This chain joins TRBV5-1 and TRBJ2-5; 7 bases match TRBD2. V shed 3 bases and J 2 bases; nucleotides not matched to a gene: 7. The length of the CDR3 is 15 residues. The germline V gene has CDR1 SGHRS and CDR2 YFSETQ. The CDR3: CASSSSGGLQETQYF. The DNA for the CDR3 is TGCGCCAGCAGCTCTAGCGGAGGATTACAAGAGACCCAGTACTTC.

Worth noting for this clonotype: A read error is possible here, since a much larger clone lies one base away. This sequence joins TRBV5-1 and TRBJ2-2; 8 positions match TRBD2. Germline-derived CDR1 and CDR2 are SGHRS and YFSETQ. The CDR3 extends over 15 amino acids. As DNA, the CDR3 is TGCGCCAGCAGCGGTAGCGGGGTGAACGCCGGGGAGCTGTTTTTT. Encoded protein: CASSGSGVNAGELFF.

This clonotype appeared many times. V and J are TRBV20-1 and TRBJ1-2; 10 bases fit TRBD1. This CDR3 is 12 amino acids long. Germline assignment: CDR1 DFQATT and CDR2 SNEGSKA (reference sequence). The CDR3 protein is CRADRGQDGYTF. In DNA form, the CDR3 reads TGCAGAGCCGACAGGGGGCAAGATGGCTACACCTTC.

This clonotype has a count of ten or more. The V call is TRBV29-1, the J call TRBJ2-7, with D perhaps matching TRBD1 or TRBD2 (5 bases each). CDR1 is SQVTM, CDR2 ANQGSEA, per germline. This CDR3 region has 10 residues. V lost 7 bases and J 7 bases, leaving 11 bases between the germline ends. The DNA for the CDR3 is TGCAGCGCCGGGACGGGTGAGCAGTACTTC. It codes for CSAGTGEQYF.

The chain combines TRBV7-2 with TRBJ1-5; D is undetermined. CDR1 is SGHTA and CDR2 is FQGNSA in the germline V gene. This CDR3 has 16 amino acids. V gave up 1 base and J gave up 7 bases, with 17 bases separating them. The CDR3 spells CASSLVGRTVGQPQHF. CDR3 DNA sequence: TGTGCCAGCAGCTTAGTTGGAAGAACAGTAGGCCAGCCCCAGCATTTT.

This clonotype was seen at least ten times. CDR3 in DNA: TGTGCCAGCAGCTTACAGGCGTTCGGTGAAAAACTGTTTTTT. This codes for CASSLQAFGEKLFF. The rearrangement links TRBV11-2 to TRBJ1-4; D unclear. Germline V lookup: CDR1 SGHAT, CDR2 FQNNGV. Trimming removed 2 bases from V and 7 bases from J, with 11 bases in between. The CDR3 contains 14 residues. The whole variable domain, filled in from reference TRBV11-2 and TRBJ1-4, reads EAGVAQSPRYKIIEKRQSVAFWCNPISGHATLYWYQQILGQGPKLLIQFQNNGVVDDSQLPKDRFSAERLKGVDSTLKIQPAKLEDSAVYLCASSLQAFGEKLFFGSGTQLSVL.

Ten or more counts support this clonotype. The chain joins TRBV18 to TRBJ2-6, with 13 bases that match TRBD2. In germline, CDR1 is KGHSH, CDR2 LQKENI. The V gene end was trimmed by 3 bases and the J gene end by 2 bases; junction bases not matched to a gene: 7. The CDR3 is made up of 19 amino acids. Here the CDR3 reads CASSPRTSGSIAGANVLTF. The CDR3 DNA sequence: TGTGCCAGCTCACCCAGGACTAGCGGGAGCATCGCTGGGGCCAACGTCCTGACTTTC.

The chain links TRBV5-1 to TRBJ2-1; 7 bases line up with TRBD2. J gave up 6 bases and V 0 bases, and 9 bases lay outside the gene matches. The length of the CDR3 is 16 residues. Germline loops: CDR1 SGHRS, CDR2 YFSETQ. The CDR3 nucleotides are TGCGCCAGCAGCTTGGTAGGGCGGGAGCCCAGCAATGAGCAGTTCTTC. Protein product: CASSLVGREPSNEQFF.

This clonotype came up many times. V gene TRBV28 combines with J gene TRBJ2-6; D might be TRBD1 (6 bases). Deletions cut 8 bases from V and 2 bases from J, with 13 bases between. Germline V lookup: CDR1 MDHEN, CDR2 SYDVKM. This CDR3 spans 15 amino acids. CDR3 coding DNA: TGTGCCAGCTGGGGGTACAGGGCTGGGGCCAACGTCCTGACTTTC. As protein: CASWGYRAGANVLTF. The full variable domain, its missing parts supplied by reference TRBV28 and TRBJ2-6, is DVKVTQSSRYLVKRTGEKVFLECVQDMDHENMFWYRQDPGLGLRLIYFSYDVKMKEKGDIPEGYSVSREKKERFSLILESASTNQTSMYLCASWGYRAGANVLTFGAGSRLTVL.

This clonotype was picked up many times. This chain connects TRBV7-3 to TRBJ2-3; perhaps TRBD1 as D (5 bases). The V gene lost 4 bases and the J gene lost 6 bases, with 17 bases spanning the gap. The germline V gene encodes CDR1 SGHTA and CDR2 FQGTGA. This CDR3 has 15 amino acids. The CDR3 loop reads CASSSQGMVLDTQYF. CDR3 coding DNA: TGTGCCAGCAGCTCCCAGGGTATGGTTTTGGATACGCAGTATTTT.

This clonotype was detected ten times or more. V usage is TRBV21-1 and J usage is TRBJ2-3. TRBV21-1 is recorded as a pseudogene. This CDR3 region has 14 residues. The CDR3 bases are TGTGCCAGCTGGCGACGCAAACGCACAGATACGCAGTATTTT. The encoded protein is CASWRRKRTDTQYF.